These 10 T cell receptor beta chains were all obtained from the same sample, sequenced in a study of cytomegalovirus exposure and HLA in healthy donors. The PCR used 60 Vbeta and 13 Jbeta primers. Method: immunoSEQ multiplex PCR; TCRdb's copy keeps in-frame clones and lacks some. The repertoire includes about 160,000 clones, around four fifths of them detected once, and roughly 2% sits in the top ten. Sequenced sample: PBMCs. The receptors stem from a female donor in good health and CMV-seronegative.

As DNA, the CDR3 is TGTGCCAGCAGCTTAGCTGCGACAGGGTATAGGACTGAAGCTTTCTTT. Encoded protein: CASSLAATGYRTEAFF. The V and J genes are TRBV7-8 and TRBJ1-1; 7 positions match TRBD1. The trim removed 0 bases at V and 5 bases at J, leaving 9 bases unmatched. Germline-derived CDR1 and CDR2 are SGHVS and FQNEAQ. The CDR3 covers 16 residues.

The CDR3 here is CANPAKRPHQPQHF. CDR3 coding DNA: TGTGCCAACCCCGCCAAGCGGCCGCATCAGCCCCAGCATTTT. The chain uses TRBV10-3 and TRBJ1-5; no clear D gene. Per germline, CDR1 ENHRY and CDR2 SYGVKD. The CDR3 loop spans 14 amino acids. Trimming pared 10 bases from V and 5 bases from J, leaving 18 bases between.

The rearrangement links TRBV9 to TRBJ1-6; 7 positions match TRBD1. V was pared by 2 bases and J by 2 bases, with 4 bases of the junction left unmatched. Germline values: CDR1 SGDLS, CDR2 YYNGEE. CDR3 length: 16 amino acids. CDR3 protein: CASSVTGDPYNSPLHF. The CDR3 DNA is TGTGCCAGCAGCGTCACAGGGGACCCCTATAATTCACCCCTCCACTTT.

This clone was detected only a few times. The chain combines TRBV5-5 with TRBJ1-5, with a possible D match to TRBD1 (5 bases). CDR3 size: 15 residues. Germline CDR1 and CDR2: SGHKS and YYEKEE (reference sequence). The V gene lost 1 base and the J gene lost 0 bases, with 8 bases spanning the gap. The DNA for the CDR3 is TGTGCCAGCAGCTTGTGGGGGGATAGCAATCAGCCCCAGCATTTT. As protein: CASSLWGDSNQPQHF.

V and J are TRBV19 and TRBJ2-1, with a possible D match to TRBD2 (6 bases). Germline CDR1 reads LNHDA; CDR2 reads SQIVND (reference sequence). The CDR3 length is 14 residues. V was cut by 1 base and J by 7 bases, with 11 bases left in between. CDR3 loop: CASSIGLGGNEQFF. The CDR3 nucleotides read TGTGCCAGTAGTATAGGGCTCGGGGGAAATGAGCAGTTCTTC.

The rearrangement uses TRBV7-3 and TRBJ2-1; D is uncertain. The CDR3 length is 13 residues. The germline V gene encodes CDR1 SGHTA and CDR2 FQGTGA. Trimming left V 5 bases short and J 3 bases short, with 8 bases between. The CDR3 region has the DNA TGTGCCAGCAGCAAAGACAACTACAATGAGCAGTTCTTC. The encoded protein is CASSKDNYNEQFF. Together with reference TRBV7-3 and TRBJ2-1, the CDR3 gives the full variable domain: GAGVSQTPSNKVTEKGKYVELRCDPISGHTALYWYRQSLGQGPEFLIYFQGTGAADDSGLPNDRFFAVRPEGSVSTLKIQRTERGDSAVYLCASSKDNYNEQFFGPGTRLTVL.

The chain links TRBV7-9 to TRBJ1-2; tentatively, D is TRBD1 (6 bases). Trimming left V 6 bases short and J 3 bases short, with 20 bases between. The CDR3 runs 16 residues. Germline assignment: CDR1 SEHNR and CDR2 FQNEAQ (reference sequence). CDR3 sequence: CASSLEQGGIDYGYTF. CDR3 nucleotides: TGTGCCAGCAGTCTAGAACAGGGCGGTATTGACTATGGCTACACCTTC.

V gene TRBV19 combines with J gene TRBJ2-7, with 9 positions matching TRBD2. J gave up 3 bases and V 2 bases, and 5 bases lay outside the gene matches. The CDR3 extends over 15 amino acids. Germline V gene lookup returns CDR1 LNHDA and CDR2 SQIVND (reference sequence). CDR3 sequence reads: CASSIKGGRDYEQYF. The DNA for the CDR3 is TGTGCCAGTAGTATAAAGGGCGGGAGGGACTACGAGCAGTACTTC.

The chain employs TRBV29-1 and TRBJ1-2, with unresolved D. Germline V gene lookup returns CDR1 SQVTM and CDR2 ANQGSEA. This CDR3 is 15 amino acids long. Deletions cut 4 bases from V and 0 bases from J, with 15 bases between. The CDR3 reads CSVVSPTAPNYGYTF. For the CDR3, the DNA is TGCAGCGTTGTTTCACCAACTGCCCCTAACTATGGCTACACCTTC. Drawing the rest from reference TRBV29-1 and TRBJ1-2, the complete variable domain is SAVISQKPSRDICQRGTSLTIQCQVDSQVTMMFWYRQQPGQSLTLIATANQGSEATYESGFVIDKFPISRPNLTFSTLTVSNMSPEDSSIYLCSVVSPTAPNYGYTFGSGTRLTVV.

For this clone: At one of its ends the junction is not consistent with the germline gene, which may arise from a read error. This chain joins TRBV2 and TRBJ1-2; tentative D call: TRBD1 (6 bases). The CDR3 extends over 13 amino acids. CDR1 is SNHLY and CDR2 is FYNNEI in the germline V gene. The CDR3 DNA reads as TGTGCCAGCGGTGAGCAGGGGAACTATGGCTACACCTTC. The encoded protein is CASGEQGNYGYTF.